The rows below give T cell receptor beta chains drawn from one sample of a study of cytomegalovirus exposure and HLA in healthy donors. The table came from immunoSEQ multiplex PCR; TCRdb's copy has only in-frame clones and leaves some out. The table shows 140,000 or so clones, with 9.4% occurring only once. Specimen: PBMCs. These receptors were obtained from a male donor in good health and CMV-seronegative. Both conserved end residues are part of each CDR3. Fields, in order: clone size, D gene, V gene, J gene, CDR3 DNA, CDR3 protein. The D gene is left open where the match is weak. Clone size is not always given. Where it is, it says once, few, many or a class for expanded clones.

clone size: few
D gene: TRBD2
V gene: TRBV5-1
J gene: TRBJ2-2
CDR3 DNA: TGCGCCAGCAGCTCAGCAAATAGCGGGAATCCGAACACCGGGGAGCTGTTTTTT
CDR3 protein: CASSSANSGNPNTGELFF

clone size: few
D gene: TRBD2
V gene: TRBV4-2
J gene: TRBJ2-2
CDR3 DNA: TGTGCCAGCAGTCAAGCTCTTAGCGGGGGGGCGTCGAGAGCCGGGGAGCTGTTTTTT
CDR3 protein: CASSQALSGGASRAGELFF

clone size: few
D gene: TRBD2
V gene: TRBV19
J gene: TRBJ2-2
CDR3 DNA: TGTGCCAGTAGTATAGCGAGACTAGCGGGGGGGTTATCGAACACCGGGGAGCTGTTTTTT
CDR3 protein: CASSIARLAGGLSNTGELFF

clone size: -
D gene: TRBD2
V gene: TRBV27
J gene: TRBJ2-7
CDR3 DNA: TGTGCCAGCAGGCCTCAAGGACTAGCGGGAACCTACGAGCAGTACTTC
CDR3 protein: CASRPQGLAGTYEQYF

clone size: -
D gene: TRBD2
V gene: TRBV5-1
J gene: TRBJ2-5
CDR3 DNA: TGCGCCAGCAGCCCCCGGGGGGACCAAGAGACCCAGTACTTC
CDR3 protein: CASSPRGDQETQYF

clone size: few
D gene: -
V gene: TRBV30
J gene: TRBJ1-2
CDR3 DNA: TGTGCCTGGAGACAGGTGTCCTATGGCTACACCTTC
CDR3 protein: CAWRQVSYGYTF

clone size: -
D gene: TRBD1
V gene: TRBV11-1
J gene: TRBJ2-7
CDR3 DNA: TGTGCCAGCAGCACAAGGGACAGGGTCCCCGAGCAGTACTTC
CDR3 protein: CASSTRDRVPEQYF

clone size: -
D gene: -
V gene: TRBV7-9
J gene: TRBJ2-6
CDR3 DNA: TGTGCCAGCAGCGGTGGGGGCGGGGCCAACGTCCTGACTTTC
CDR3 protein: CASSGGGGANVLTF

clone size: few
D gene: -
V gene: TRBV7-2
J gene: TRBJ2-7
CDR3 DNA: TGTGCCAGCAGCCTCCAGATTACCTACGAGCAGTACTTC
CDR3 protein: CASSLQITYEQYF

clone size: -
D gene: -
V gene: TRBV7-8
J gene: TRBJ2-3
CDR3 DNA: TGTGCCAGCAGCTTAGCGGGAGTCGCCACAGATACGCAGTATTTT
CDR3 protein: CASSLAGVATDTQYF

clone size: few
D gene: TRBD1
V gene: TRBV6-5
J gene: TRBJ1-2
CDR3 DNA: TGTGCCAGCAGTCGCGGGACAGGGAGCGGCTACACCTTC
CDR3 protein: CASSRGTGSGYTF

clone size: -
D gene: -
V gene: TRBV29-1
J gene: TRBJ1-1
CDR3 DNA: TGCAGCGCCAGGCCCGGGTGGGGCATGAACACTGAAGCTTTCTTT
CDR3 protein: CSARPGWGMNTEAFF

clone size: -
D gene: -
V gene: TRBV2
J gene: TRBJ1-2
CDR3 DNA: TGTGCCAGCAGGGCGAGTGGAGAACGCACCTTC
CDR3 protein: CASRASGERTF

clone size: -
D gene: TRBD1
V gene: TRBV11-2
J gene: TRBJ2-3
CDR3 DNA: TGTGCCAGCAGCTTAGAATACAGGGGTACAGATACGCAGTATTTT
CDR3 protein: CASSLEYRGTDTQYF

clone size: -
D gene: -
V gene: TRBV19
J gene: TRBJ1-3
CDR3 DNA: TGTGCCAGTAGTCTCCAGGGGTCTGGAAACACCATATATTTT
CDR3 protein: CASSLQGSGNTIYF

clone size: -
D gene: TRBD2
V gene: TRBV9
J gene: TRBJ2-7
CDR3 DNA: TGTGCCAGCAGCGGCGGGACTAGCGACTACGAGCAGTACTTC
CDR3 protein: CASSGGTSDYEQYF

clone size: -
D gene: TRBD2
V gene: TRBV11-2
J gene: TRBJ2-7
CDR3 DNA: TGTGCCAGCAGCCCCTCGGGCGGGGGACTAAACGAGCAGTACTTC
CDR3 protein: CASSPSGGGLNEQYF

clone size: -
D gene: TRBD1
V gene: TRBV5-6
J gene: TRBJ2-7
CDR3 DNA: TGTGCCAGCAGCTCGGACAGGGGCGGCATAGGGGAGCAGTACTTC
CDR3 protein: CASSSDRGGIGEQYF

clone size: -
D gene: -
V gene: TRBV9
J gene: TRBJ2-3
CDR3 DNA: TGTGCCAGCAGCGTAGCGGACTGGACAGATACGCAGTATTTT
CDR3 protein: CASSVADWTDTQYF

clone size: -
D gene: -
V gene: TRBV4-3
J gene: TRBJ1-4
CDR3 DNA: TGCGCCAGCAGCCAAGTGTCGGGGGATGAAAAACTGTTTTTT
CDR3 protein: CASSQVSGDEKLFF

clone size: few
D gene: TRBD2
V gene: TRBV27
J gene: TRBJ2-3
CDR3 DNA: TGTGCCAGCGGACTAGCGTCCCCGTGGGATACGCAGTATTTT
CDR3 protein: CASGLASPWDTQYF

clone size: -
D gene: TRBD1
V gene: TRBV5-4
J gene: TRBJ2-3
CDR3 DNA: TGTGCCAGCAGAACCGGGACAGGGGCGGGAAATACGCAGTATTTT
CDR3 protein: CASRTGTGAGNTQYF

clone size: -
D gene: TRBD1
V gene: TRBV7-9
J gene: TRBJ2-1
CDR3 DNA: TGTGCCAGCAGCTCTCCGGGACAGGGGATGGCTGAGCAGTTCTTC
CDR3 protein: CASSSPGQGMAEQFF

clone size: -
D gene: TRBD2
V gene: TRBV27
J gene: TRBJ2-6
CDR3 DNA: TGTGCCAGCAGTTTAAACGGGGGGGTCCTCTCTGGGGCCAACGTCCTGACTTTC
CDR3 protein: CASSLNGGVLSGANVLTF

clone size: -
D gene: -
V gene: TRBV5-1
J gene: TRBJ1-3
CDR3 DNA: TGCGCCGGCAGCCGCCTGGGAGGGGGCTCTGGAAACACCATATATTTT
CDR3 protein: CAGSRLGGGSGNTIYF

clone size: few
D gene: -
V gene: TRBV4-2
J gene: TRBJ1-5
CDR3 DNA: TGTGCCAGCAGCCAGGGGGCAGGGGAGTATAGCAATCAGCCCCAGCATTTT
CDR3 protein: CASSQGAGEYSNQPQHF

clone size: few
D gene: -
V gene: TRBV6-1
J gene: TRBJ1-6
CDR3 DNA: TGTGCCAGCAGTGAAGCTACAGGGATCAATTCACCCCTCCACTTT
CDR3 protein: CASSEATGINSPLHF

clone size: -
D gene: TRBD2
V gene: TRBV9
J gene: TRBJ2-1
CDR3 DNA: TGTGCCAGCAGCGTTACCGAGGGGCGGGGGGGCCAAAATGAGCAGTTCTTC
CDR3 protein: CASSVTEGRGGQNEQFF

clone size: -
D gene: -
V gene: TRBV4-1
J gene: TRBJ2-1
CDR3 DNA: TGCGCCAGCAGCCAAGATCAGGTGAAGGGTGGGGAGGAGCAGTTCTTC
CDR3 protein: CASSQDQVKGGEEQFF

clone size: few
D gene: -
V gene: TRBV5-4
J gene: TRBJ1-1
CDR3 DNA: TGTGCCAGCAGCTTGGGAGGACAGCAGGGGACTGAAGCTTTCTTT
CDR3 protein: CASSLGGQQGTEAFF

clone size: few
D gene: TRBD1
V gene: TRBV11-2
J gene: TRBJ2-6
CDR3 DNA: TGTGCCAGCAGCTTAGACTTCGGACAGGCTTCCCCTGGGGCCAACGTCCTGACTTTC
CDR3 protein: CASSLDFGQASPGANVLTF

clone size: -
D gene: -
V gene: TRBV6-6
J gene: TRBJ2-7
CDR3 DNA: TGTGCCAGCAGTACATTCCAAGACACTCCCTACGAGCAGTACTTC
CDR3 protein: CASSTFQDTPYEQYF

clone size: few
D gene: -
V gene: TRBV5-4
J gene: TRBJ2-7
CDR3 DNA: TGTGCCAGCAGCTTGGTGGGGCACGAGCAGTACTTC
CDR3 protein: CASSLVGHEQYF

clone size: few
D gene: TRBD1
V gene: TRBV10-3
J gene: TRBJ2-7
CDR3 DNA: TGTGCCATCAGCGTGACAGGGGGCGAGCAGTACTTC
CDR3 protein: CAISVTGGEQYF

clone size: few
D gene: TRBD1
V gene: TRBV28
J gene: TRBJ1-2
CDR3 DNA: TGTGCCAGCAGCTCTCTCCGGGGACAGGCCAACTATGGCTACACCTTC
CDR3 protein: CASSSLRGQANYGYTF

clone size: -
D gene: -
V gene: TRBV30
J gene: TRBJ2-3
CDR3 DNA: TGTGCCTGGTGGGGGAGGCCCACAGATACGCAGTATTTT
CDR3 protein: CAWWGRPTDTQYF

clone size: -
D gene: -
V gene: TRBV28
J gene: TRBJ1-4
CDR3 DNA: TGTGCCAGCAGTTTAATGAGGGGGAATAATGAAAAACTGTTTTTT
CDR3 protein: CASSLMRGNNEKLFF

clone size: -
D gene: TRBD2
V gene: TRBV28
J gene: TRBJ2-3
CDR3 DNA: TGTGCCAGCAGTCTCCCGGGTCTAGCGGGAGTCACAGATACGCAGTATTTT
CDR3 protein: CASSLPGLAGVTDTQYF

clone size: -
D gene: -
V gene: TRBV4-3
J gene: TRBJ1-2
CDR3 DNA: TGCGCCAGCAGCCCTGCTTGGAACGGAGGGAACTATGGCTACACCTTC
CDR3 protein: CASSPAWNGGNYGYTF

clone size: few
D gene: -
V gene: TRBV6-5
J gene: TRBJ1-1
CDR3 DNA: TGTGCCAGCATTGGGCTGTATAGTGAAGCTTTCTTT
CDR3 protein: CASIGLYSEAFF

clone size: -
D gene: -
V gene: TRBV4-3
J gene: TRBJ2-2
CDR3 DNA: TGCGCCAGCAGCCTCATATCCGGAGGGACCGGGGAGCTGTTTTTT
CDR3 protein: CASSLISGGTGELFF

clone size: -
D gene: TRBD2
V gene: TRBV6-5
J gene: TRBJ2-7
CDR3 DNA: TGTGCCAGCAGTAAACTAGCGTCCCCCTCCTACGAGCAGTACTTC
CDR3 protein: CASSKLASPSYEQYF

clone size: -
D gene: -
V gene: TRBV4-2
J gene: TRBJ1-4
CDR3 DNA: TGTGCCAGCAGCCGCGGGGAGAATGAAAAACTGTTTTTT
CDR3 protein: CASSRGENEKLFF

clone size: -
D gene: -
V gene: TRBV5-4
J gene: TRBJ2-5
CDR3 DNA: TGTGCCAGCAGCTTCGGGGAGACCCAGTACTTC
CDR3 protein: CASSFGETQYF

clone size: once
D gene: TRBD1
V gene: TRBV11-2
J gene: TRBJ2-3
CDR3 DNA: TGTGCCAGCAGACGAAGGGGGCCATTAGGACGCACAGATACGCAGTATTTT
CDR3 protein: CASRRRGPLGRTDTQYF

clone size: -
D gene: -
V gene: TRBV29-1
J gene: TRBJ2-3
CDR3 DNA: TGCAGCGTTGTTCAGGCTTTCACAGATACGCAGTATTTT
CDR3 protein: CSVVQAFTDTQYF

clone size: few
D gene: TRBD2
V gene: TRBV9
J gene: TRBJ2-3
CDR3 DNA: TGTGCCAGCAGCGTAGGGCGGGGGGGGATCACAGATACGCAGTATTTT
CDR3 protein: CASSVGRGGITDTQYF

clone size: -
D gene: TRBD1
V gene: TRBV7-2
J gene: TRBJ2-7
CDR3 DNA: TGTGCCAGCAGCCCCGACAGGGGTCCGGGCTACGAGCAGTACTTC
CDR3 protein: CASSPDRGPGYEQYF

clone size: -
D gene: -
V gene: TRBV9
J gene: TRBJ1-5
CDR3 DNA: TGTGCCAGCAGCAGGAAGGACAGTTTTTATCAGCCCCAGCATTTT
CDR3 protein: CASSRKDSFYQPQHF

clone size: few
D gene: -
V gene: TRBV30
J gene: TRBJ2-7
CDR3 DNA: TGTGCCTGGTCAACCTCTTCGGGCGGGCCCCTAAACTTC
CDR3 protein: CAWSTSSGGPLNF

clone size: few
D gene: -
V gene: TRBV7-8
J gene: TRBJ2-1
CDR3 DNA: TGTGCCAGCAGCTCCCTGTCCCACAATGAGCAGTTCTTC
CDR3 protein: CASSSLSHNEQFF

clone size: -
D gene: TRBD2
V gene: TRBV5-4
J gene: TRBJ2-3
CDR3 DNA: TGTGCCAGCAGTCCGAGCAGCGGGAGGTTTGTACCAGATACGCAGTATTTT
CDR3 protein: CASSPSSGRFVPDTQYF

clone size: -
D gene: -
V gene: TRBV30
J gene: TRBJ1-2
CDR3 DNA: TGTGCCTGGAGTGTCTGGTATGCGGGGGACAACTATGGCTACACCTTC
CDR3 protein: CAWSVWYAGDNYGYTF

clone size: few
D gene: TRBD2
V gene: TRBV7-2
J gene: TRBJ2-5
CDR3 DNA: TGTGCCAGCAGCTCGGGACTAGCGGGAGGGGAGGAGACCCAGTACTTC
CDR3 protein: CASSSGLAGGEETQYF

clone size: -
D gene: -
V gene: TRBV4-1
J gene: TRBJ2-7
CDR3 DNA: TGCGCCAGCAGCCAAGTATCGTCTCTAGAATCCTACGAGCAGTACTTC
CDR3 protein: CASSQVSSLESYEQYF

clone size: few
D gene: -
V gene: TRBV28
J gene: TRBJ1-2
CDR3 DNA: TGTGCCAGCAGTGGGACTGCTAACTATGGCTACACCTTC
CDR3 protein: CASSGTANYGYTF

clone size: few
D gene: TRBD1
V gene: TRBV4-2
J gene: TRBJ1-4
CDR3 DNA: TGTGCCAGCAGCCAAAAAGACAGGGACCCCAGGGAAAAACTGTTTTTT
CDR3 protein: CASSQKDRDPREKLFF

clone size: few
D gene: TRBD1
V gene: TRBV4-3
J gene: TRBJ1-1
CDR3 DNA: TGCGCCAGCAGCCAAGGAGGGGGCCGGGTGACTGAAGCTTTCTTT
CDR3 protein: CASSQGGGRVTEAFF